The T cell receptor beta chain under discussion was sequenced for a study of glioma-infiltrating T cells after dendritic cell vaccination. Study details: Three intradermal dendritic cell vaccine injections were given every two weeks.

Method: immunoSEQ multiplex PCR; TCRdb's copy keeps in-frame clones and lacks some. The sample records roughly 100,000 clones, nearly 90% being singletons. Time point indicated: after dendritic cell vaccination, including at tumor progression/relapse. This receptor was identified in a human donor with glioblastoma. The source material was blood, sampled after dendritic cell vaccination.

The CDR3 spells CAWGGSMGEKLFF. For the CDR3, the DNA is TGTGCCTGGGGGGGCTCGATGGGCGAAAAACTGTTTTTT. The rearrangement links TRBV30 to TRBJ1-4; TRBD1 is a possible D gene (6 bases). Germline lookup yields CDR1 GTSNPN and CDR2 SVGIG (reference sequence). V was cut by 5 bases and J by 8 bases, with 15 bases left in between. The CDR3 covers 13 residues.